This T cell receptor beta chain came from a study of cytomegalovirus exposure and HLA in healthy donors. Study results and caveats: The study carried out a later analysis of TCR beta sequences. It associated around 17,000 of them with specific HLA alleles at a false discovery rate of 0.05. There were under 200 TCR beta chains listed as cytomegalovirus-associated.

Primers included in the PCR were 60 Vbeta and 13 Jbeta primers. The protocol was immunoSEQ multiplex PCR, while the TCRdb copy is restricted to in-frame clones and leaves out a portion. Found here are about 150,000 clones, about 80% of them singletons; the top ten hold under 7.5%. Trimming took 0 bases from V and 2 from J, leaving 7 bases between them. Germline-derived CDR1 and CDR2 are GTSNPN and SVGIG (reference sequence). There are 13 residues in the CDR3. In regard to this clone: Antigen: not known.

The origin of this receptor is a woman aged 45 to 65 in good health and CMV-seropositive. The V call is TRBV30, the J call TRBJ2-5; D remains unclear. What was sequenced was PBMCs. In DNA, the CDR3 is TGTGCCTGGAGTGTACAGCAACAAGAGACCCAGTACTTC. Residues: CAWSVQQQETQYF.